This T cell receptor beta chain emerged from a study of blood T cell repertoires in COVID-19. Study context: Acute and convalescent COVID-19 samples came from the United States, Italy and Spain. Sources were T cells, B-cell-depleted T cells, or PBMCs; the material itself was cDNA or gDNA.

Seattle cases were enrolled at active infection and followed longitudinally. Methods used by the authors: Amplification from reference gene primers served as the basis for estimated nucleated cell counts. TCRdb's copy holds only in-frame clones and misses some; the assay was immunoSEQ multiplex PCR. The DNA gave D and trimming, while V, J and clone size come from that table. The sample yields 100,000 to 150,000 clones, approximately 89% seen once. V lost 7 bases and J lost 4; bases outside the gene matches: 10. Germline V gene data show CDR1 as MDHEN and CDR2 as SYDVKM. This CDR3 is 15 amino acids long.

This receptor was identified in a woman in her sixties or seventies with COVID-19, enrolled during active disease. The sequenced material came from peripheral blood. The rearrangement links TRBV28 to TRBJ1-3, with 7 bases aligning to TRBD1. The CDR3 nucleotides are TGTGCCAGCACCCTCAGTAGGGGGCAAGGAAACACCATATATTTT. Protein product: CASTLSRGQGNTIYF.